The TCR beta chain under discussion was sequenced for a study of CD8+CD57+ T cells in acquired aplastic anemia. Study in general: Sorted CD4+ and CD8+ cell DNA averaged about 3.5 ug.

General study findings and limits: Patients showed no significant difference from controls in CD8+ Simpson's diversity. Both patients and controls carried the same twenty-nine CD8+ CDR3 sequences.

The TCR beta profiling, which covered VDJ combination and CDR3 sequence, was carried out using genomic DNA as the template. A single record per CDR3 protein comes from TCRdb applying MiXCR to the reads. The sample gives fewer than 250,000 distinct CDR3 sequences, roughly 53% of which show up once; 15% to 20% is in the top ten. V gave up 0 bases and J gave up 6 bases; unmatched junction bases: 11. This CDR3 region has 16 residues. CDR1 SGHRS and CDR2 YFSETQ come from the germline V gene. Those patients picked for sequencing had displayed CD8+CD57+ cell expansion on flow cytometry. In all patients, the disease was severe acquired aplastic anemia. This clonotype was seen repeatedly, ten times or more. Its antigen is undetermined.

Material: sorted CD4+, CD8+, or CD8+CD57+ T cells (not recorded which) from PBMCs. The source of this sequence is a human donor with aplastic anemia. The genes are TRBV5-1 and TRBJ2-7; 8 nucleotides line up with TRBD1. The CDR3 coding sequence is TGCGCCAGCAGCTTGGAAGGACTGACAGGGGTGGGCGAGCAGTACTTC. This translates into CASSLEGLTGVGEQYF.